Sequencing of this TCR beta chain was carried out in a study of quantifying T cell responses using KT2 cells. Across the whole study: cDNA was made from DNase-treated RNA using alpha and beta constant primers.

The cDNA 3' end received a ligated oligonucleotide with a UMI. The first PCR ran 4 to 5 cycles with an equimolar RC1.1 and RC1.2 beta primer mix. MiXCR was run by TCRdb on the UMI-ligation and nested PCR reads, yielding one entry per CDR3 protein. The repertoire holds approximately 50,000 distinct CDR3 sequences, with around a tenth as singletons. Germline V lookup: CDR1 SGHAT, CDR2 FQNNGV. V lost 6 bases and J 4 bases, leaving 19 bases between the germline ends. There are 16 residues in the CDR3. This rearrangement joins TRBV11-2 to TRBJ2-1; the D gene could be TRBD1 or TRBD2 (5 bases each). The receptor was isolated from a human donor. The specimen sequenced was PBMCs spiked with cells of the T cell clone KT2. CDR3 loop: CASSHLAGAKYNEQFF. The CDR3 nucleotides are TGTGCCAGCAGTCACCTGGCCGGGGCGAAGTACAATGAGCAGTTCTTC.